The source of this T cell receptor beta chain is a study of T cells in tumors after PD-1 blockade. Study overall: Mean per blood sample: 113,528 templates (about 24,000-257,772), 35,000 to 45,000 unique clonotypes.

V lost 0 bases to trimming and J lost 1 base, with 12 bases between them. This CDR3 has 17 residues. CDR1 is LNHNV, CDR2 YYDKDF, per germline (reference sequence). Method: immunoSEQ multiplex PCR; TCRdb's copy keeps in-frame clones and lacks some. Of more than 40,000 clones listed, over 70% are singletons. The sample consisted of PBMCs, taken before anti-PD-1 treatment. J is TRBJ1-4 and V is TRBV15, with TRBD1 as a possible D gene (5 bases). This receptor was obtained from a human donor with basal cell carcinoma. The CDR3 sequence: CATSRDPPGGTNEKLFF. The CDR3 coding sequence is TGTGCCACCAGCAGAGATCCCCCTGGGGGAACTAATGAAAAACTGTTTTTT.